Below, 27 T cell receptor beta chains from the same sample are listed, as sequenced in a study of T cell repertoires in cytomegalovirus infection. TCRdb analysed the reads with MiXCR anew, one entry per CDR3 protein. The sample contains about 310,000 distinct CDR3 sequences, 20% to 25% of which appear only once. The antigens of these receptors remain unknown. The source material was cultured PBMCs, sampled from culture after CMV antigen stimulation. The receptors come from a human donor in good health (CMV status not recorded). Some clones in this sample may be carry-over from other donors' samples.

The gene calls are TRBV7-2 and TRBJ2-1; tentatively, D is TRBD1 (5 bases). The V end was cut by 4 bases, the J end by 4 bases, with 8 bases between. Germline-derived CDR1 and CDR2 are SGHTA and FQGNSA. The CDR3 has 13 amino acids. In nucleotides, the CDR3 is TGTGCCAGCAGCTCGGACAATTACAATGAGCAGTTCTTC. Translated, it gives CASSSDNYNEQFF.

This clonotype was seen ten or more times. The CDR3 DNA reads TGTGCCAGCAGTTTAAGTACAGGGGGCCCCTACGAGCAGTACTTC. Its protein is CASSLSTGGPYEQYF. The genes are TRBV28 and TRBJ2-7; the match to TRBD1 covers 9 bases. Germline trimming cut 2 bases from V and 2 bases from J; bases unmatched to any gene: 4. The germline CDR1 and CDR2 sequences are MDHEN and SYDVKM. This CDR3 is built from 15 residues.

The genes are TRBV9 and TRBJ2-2; TRBD2 agrees at 8 bases. The junction had 10 bases not matched to a gene; V was cut back by 0 bases and J by 3 bases. Germline CDR1 and CDR2: SGDLS and YYNGEE. This CDR3 is 18 amino acids long. CDR3 residues: CASSVVSSGRFDTGELFF. CDR3 DNA sequence: TGTGCCAGCAGCGTAGTATCCAGCGGGAGATTTGACACCGGGGAGCTGTTTTTT. Based on the CDR3 plus reference TRBV9 and TRBJ2-2, the full variable domain is DSGVTQTPKHLITATGQRVTLRCSPRSGDLSVYWYQQSLDQGLQFLIQYYNGEERAKGNILERFSAQQFPDLHSELNLSSLELGDSALYFCASSVVSSGRFDTGELFFGEGSRLTVL.

The chain couples TRBV20-1 to TRBJ2-5; D uncertain. Germline values: CDR1 DFQATT, CDR2 SNEGSKA (reference sequence). V was clipped by 3 bases and J by 2 bases, with 16 bases between them. This CDR3 is 15 amino acids long. The CDR3 sequence: CSASGESHQQETQYF. The CDR3 DNA is TGCAGTGCTAGTGGTGAGAGCCACCAACAAGAGACCCAGTACTTC.

The CDR3, as DNA: TGTGCCAGCAGTTACCGACTAGCGGGAGACACCGGGGAGCTGTTTTTT. Its protein is CASSYRLAGDTGELFF. The V gene is TRBV6-5, the J gene TRBJ2-2; 12 nucleotides match TRBD2. CDR3 length: 16 amino acids. J lost 3 bases, V lost 2 bases, and 1 base had no gene match. Germline V lookup: CDR1 MNHEY, CDR2 SVGAGI.

The chain joins TRBV28 to TRBJ1-5, with 9 bases identical to TRBD1. The CDR3 runs 18 residues. J gave up 6 bases and V 4 bases, and 16 bases lay outside the gene matches. Germline V gene lookup returns CDR1 MDHEN and CDR2 SYDVKM. Here the CDR3 DNA reads TGTGCCAGCAGTTCCGCCCGAGGGACAGGGTATTTAAGTCAGCCCCAGCATTTT. Amino acids: CASSSARGTGYLSQPQHF.

This clonotype appeared a few times. This chain joins TRBV7-9 and TRBJ2-7; 7 nucleotides align to TRBD2. V lost 3 bases to trimming and J lost 1 base; unmatched junction nucleotides: 3. CDR1 is SEHNR, CDR2 FQNEAQ, per germline (reference sequence). The CDR3 is made up of 14 amino acids. The CDR3 here is CASSFSGRSYEQYF. CDR3 nucleotide sequence: TGTGCCAGCAGCTTTTCCGGGAGGTCCTACGAGCAGTACTTC.

The chain is built from TRBV11-3 and TRBJ2-5, with D perhaps TRBD2 (6 bases). Trimming left V 3 bases short and J 5 bases short, with 13 bases between. Germline V gene data show CDR1 as SGHNT and CDR2 as YENEEA. The CDR3 has 14 residues. The CDR3 DNA reads as TGTGCCAGCAGCTTTGGCCCCCGGGGGGAGACCCAGTACTTC. This sequence encodes CASSFGPRGETQYF.

The chain uses TRBV12-3 or TRBV12-4 and TRBJ2-7; TRBD1 or TRBD2 may be the D gene (5 bases each). The CDR3 runs 13 residues. V was clipped by 5 bases and J by 4 bases, with 12 bases between them. The CDR3 coding sequence is TGTGCCAGCAGTGTTGGGGACGGGTACGAGCAGTACTTC. Protein product: CASSVGDGYEQYF.

The chain carries TRBV6-6 and TRBJ2-5, with D perhaps TRBD1 (6 bases). This CDR3 is built from 13 residues. V gave up 10 bases and J gave up 9 bases, with 21 bases separating them. The germline V gene encodes CDR1 MNHNY and CDR2 SVGAGI (reference sequence). This CDR3 reads CAISTGSQWAQYF. The CDR3 coding sequence is TGTGCCATATCCACAGGGTCCCAGTGGGCCCAGTACTTC.

V is TRBV20-1 and J is TRBJ2-2, with TRBD2 matching over 7 bases. Germline V gene sequence: CDR1 DFQATT, CDR2 SNEGSKA (reference sequence). The ends lost 0 bases at V and 6 bases at J; junction bases unmatched: 10. This CDR3 contains 16 residues. The DNA of the CDR3 is TGCAGTGCTAGAGATTCCACCTCGGGGAGGGCCGGGGAGCTGTTTTTT. Translated: CSARDSTSGRAGELFF.

This clonotype was picked up many times. The rearrangement uses TRBV11-3 and TRBJ2-1, with unresolved D. CDR1 is SGHNT, CDR2 YENEEA, per germline. The CDR3 has 12 residues. Between the trimmed V and J ends, which lost 0 bases and 7 bases, there was a span of 4 bases. The CDR3 DNA reads TGTGCCAGCAGCTTAGAAACAAATGAGCAGTTCTTC. Translation: CASSLETNEQFF.

On this clonotype: One end of the junction does not line up with germline, which may come from a read error. The gene calls are TRBV5-3 and TRBJ2-3, with a tentative D call TRBD1 (6 bases). TRBV5-3 is classed as an ORF, of uncertain function. The CDR3 runs 17 residues. CDR3 in amino acids: CASSFTYLGGSTDTQYF. CDR3 DNA sequence: TGTGCCAGCAGCTTCACTTACCTAGGGGGAAGCACAGATACGCAGTATTTT.

The V gene is TRBV27, the J gene TRBJ1-1; D might be TRBD1 (6 bases). Trimming cost V 4 bases and J 3 bases, with 15 bases left between them. Germline CDR1 and CDR2: MNHEY and SMNVEV (reference sequence). CDR3 length: 15 amino acids. The CDR3 protein is CASSSPRQDHTEAFF. CDR3 nucleotides: TGTGCCAGCAGTTCGCCGCGACAGGACCACACTGAAGCTTTCTTT.

This clonotype has just one count. The chain couples TRBV7-2 to TRBJ1-1, with a possible D match to TRBD1 (6 bases). The CDR3 length is 12 residues. Germline V gene sequence: CDR1 SGHTA, CDR2 FQGNSA. Trimming removed 3 bases from V and 8 bases from J, with 10 bases in between. The CDR3 region has the DNA TGTGCCAGCAGCTTTAAGACAGGAGAAGCTTTCTTT. Translated: CASSFKTGEAFF.

The rearrangement links TRBV24-1 to TRBJ2-3; TRBD1 aligns across 10 bases. The germline V gene encodes CDR1 KGHDR and CDR2 SFDVKD. This CDR3 contains 16 residues. Unmatched junction bases numbered 7, after V lost 3 bases and J lost 5 bases. CDR3 bases: TGTGCCACCAGTGATCCCCGGGACAGGGGAAGAGATACGCAGTATTTT. Amino acid sequence: CATSDPRDRGRDTQYF.

This clonotype was observed a handful of times. J is TRBJ2-7 and V is TRBV7-6; no reliable D call. The germline V gene encodes CDR1 SGHVS and CDR2 FNYEAQ. The CDR3 loop spans 14 amino acids. The ends were cut back, 2 bases at V and 5 bases at J, with 13 bases in the middle. The CDR3 region is CASSLFPGKDEQYF. CDR3 nucleotides: TGTGCCAGCAGCTTATTCCCAGGTAAAGACGAGCAGTACTTC.

This clonotype has only a few counts. The chain joins TRBV7-9 to TRBJ2-7; 11 bases fit TRBD1. The CDR3 has 16 residues. Germline V CDR1 and CDR2: SEHNR, FQNEAQ (reference sequence). After removal of 3 bases from V and 4 bases from J, the junction contained 8 bases not matched to a gene. Written as DNA, the CDR3 is TGTGCCAGCAGCTTGGGACAGGGGGGCGAAACGTACGAGCAGTACTTC. Its protein product is CASSLGQGGETYEQYF.

This clonotype was seen ten or more times. This chain joins TRBV7-8 and TRBJ2-7; D tentatively reads TRBD1 or TRBD2 (6 bases each). Between the trimmed V and J ends, which lost 4 bases and 2 bases, there was a span of 12 bases. Germline V gene sequence: CDR1 SGHVS, CDR2 FQNEAQ. The CDR3 consists of 14 residues. CDR3 amino acids: CASSYGGGPYEQYF. CDR3 DNA sequence: TGTGCCAGCAGCTACGGAGGGGGTCCCTACGAGCAGTACTTC.

V usage is TRBV19 and J usage is TRBJ2-5; unclear D gene. Germline V lookup: CDR1 LNHDA, CDR2 SQIVND (reference sequence). V shed 4 bases and J shed 0 bases, with 9 bases lying between them. This CDR3 is 14 amino acids long. CDR3 sequence: CASSKVPDQETQYF. The CDR3 coding sequence is TGTGCCAGTAGTAAGGTCCCAGACCAAGAGACCCAGTACTTC.

This clonotype was seen repeatedly, ten times or more. It is unclear where the CDR3 begins or ends on the DNA, so no DNA is shown, and the CDR3 is as TCRdb lists it. The V and J genes are TRBV7-5 and TRBJ2-1; TRBD2 is the table's D call, not checked against the DNA. TRBV7-5 is given as a pseudogene. The CDR3 is 22 amino acids long, termini counted. The CDR3 sequence: CISVPEAQPGLASQSSYNEQFF.

The V and J genes are TRBV24-1 and TRBJ2-1; 7 bases fit TRBD2. Germline V gene lookup returns CDR1 KGHDR and CDR2 SFDVKD. This CDR3 contains 16 residues. V lost 4 bases to trimming and J lost 6 bases; unmatched junction nucleotides: 11. CDR3 in amino acids: CATSDPTGTNLNEQFF. The DNA for the CDR3 is TGTGCCACCAGTGACCCTACCGGGACTAATCTCAATGAGCAGTTCTTC.

This clonotype came up a few times. This rearrangement joins TRBV28 to TRBJ2-6; D remains ambiguous. This CDR3 comprises 15 residues. CDR1 MDHEN and CDR2 SYDVKM come from the germline V gene. V lost 2 bases and J 1 base, leaving 6 bases between the germline ends. The CDR3 is CASSLRQSGANVLTF. CDR3 bases: TGTGCCAGCAGTTTAAGGCAGTCTGGGGCCAACGTCCTGACTTTC.

With regard to this clonotype: The junction departs from germline at one end; a sequencing error may be responsible. V and J are TRBV7-9 and TRBJ1-2, with D possibly matching TRBD1 (5 bases). The germline V gene encodes CDR1 SEHNR and CDR2 FQNEAQ (reference sequence). The CDR3 is 16 amino acids. The CDR3 protein is CASSVRGREVNYGYNF. CDR3 nucleotides: TGTGCCAGCAGCGTGCGAGGCAGGGAGGTGAACTATGGCTACAACTTC.

This clonotype came up many times. The chain has TRBV11-1 and TRBJ2-3, with D tentatively TRBD1 or TRBD2 (5 bases each). V lost 5 bases and J lost 1, with 16 bases in between. The length of the CDR3 is 16 residues. Germline CDR1 SGHAT, CDR2 FQDESV (reference sequence). The CDR3, as DNA: TGTGCCAGCAGCCAAAGACGTCGGGGACGCACAGATACGCAGTATTTT. Translation: CASSQRRRGRTDTQYF.

CDR3 DNA: TGTGCCAGCTCACCTTTACGCAGTACAAACACTGAAGCTTTCTTT. Its protein is CASSPLRSTNTEAFF. The V and J genes are TRBV18 and TRBJ1-1; D unresolved. CDR1 and CDR2 from the germline V gene are KGHSH and LQKENI. There are 15 residues in the CDR3. V was cut by 3 bases and J by 2 bases, with 13 bases left in between.

This clonotype was observed many times. The chain couples TRBV7-2 to TRBJ1-2; the D is unclear. This CDR3 is built from 14 residues. Looked up from germline, CDR1 is SGHTA and CDR2 is FQGNSA. V shed 5 bases and J shed 2 bases, with 12 bases lying between them. The CDR3 DNA reads TGTGCCAGCAGCCGGAACGGCCCGAACTATGGCTACACCTTC. Translating it yields CASSRNGPNYGYTF.